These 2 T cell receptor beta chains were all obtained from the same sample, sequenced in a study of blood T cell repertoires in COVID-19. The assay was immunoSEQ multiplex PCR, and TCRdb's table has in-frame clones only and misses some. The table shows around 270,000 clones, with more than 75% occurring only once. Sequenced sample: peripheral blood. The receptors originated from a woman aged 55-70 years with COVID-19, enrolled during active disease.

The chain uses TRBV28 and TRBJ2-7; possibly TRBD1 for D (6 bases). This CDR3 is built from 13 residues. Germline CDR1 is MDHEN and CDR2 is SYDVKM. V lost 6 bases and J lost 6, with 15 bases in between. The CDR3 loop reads CASSRGYRVEQYF. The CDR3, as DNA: TGTGCCAGCAGCAGGGGTTACAGGGTCGAGCAGTACTTC.

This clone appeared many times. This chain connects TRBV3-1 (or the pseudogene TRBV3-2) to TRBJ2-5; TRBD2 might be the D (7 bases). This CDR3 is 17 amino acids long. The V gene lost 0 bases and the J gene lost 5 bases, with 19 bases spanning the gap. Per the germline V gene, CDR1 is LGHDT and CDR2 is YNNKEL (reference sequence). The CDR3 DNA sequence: TGTGCCAGCAGCCAAGATAGGGGGGGCATGGCACCCGAGACCCAGTACTTC. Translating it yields CASSQDRGGMAPETQYF.